The source of this T cell receptor (beta chain) is a study of T cells in Graves' hyperthyroidism and ophthalmopathy. Unmatched junction bases numbered 10, after V lost 5 bases and J lost 0 bases. CDR1 is DFQATT, CDR2 SNEGSKA, per germline (reference sequence). This CDR3 is 16 amino acids long. This clonotype appeared many times. Template material for amplifying TCR beta CDR3 regions consisted of RNA transcripts. TCR CDR3 underwent first-round RT-PCR with the HTBI primer set. TCRdb analysed the multiplex PCR reads with MiXCR anew, one entry per CDR3 protein. The sample shows approximately 220,000 distinct CDR3 sequences, about a sixth of them seen only once.

Sequenced material: blood. The chain couples TRBV20-1 to TRBJ1-3; 7 bases line up with TRBD1. The TCR was taken from a man aged 40-55 years with Graves' hyperthyroidism. Here the CDR3 reads CSAARQGGSSGNTIYF. The CDR3 DNA sequence: TGCAGTGCTGCCCGACAGGGTGGGTCCTCTGGAAACACCATATATTTT.